Here is one TCR beta chain with its context. This sample was included in a study of blood T cell repertoires in COVID-19. Clones were read by immunoSEQ multiplex PCR, and TCRdb kept only the in-frame ones, dropping some. This repertoire shows some 120,000 clones, roughly four fifths found once; its top ten account for about 12%. The germline V gene encodes CDR1 LNHDA and CDR2 SQIVND (reference sequence). V was shortened by 8 bases and J by 3 bases, with 13 bases between the two germline ends. The CDR3 is 13 amino acids. Material for sequencing was peripheral blood. This receptor was taken from a woman aged 60 to 75 with acute or convalescent COVID-19. The rearrangement links TRBV19 to TRBJ1-2; TRBD1 is a possible D gene (5 bases). This chain's CDR3 is CASHQGLDYGYTF. The CDR3 nucleotides are TGTGCCAGTCACCAGGGCCTGGACTATGGCTACACCTTC.